Listed here are 20 T cell receptor beta chains from one sample, sequenced in a study of regulatory T cells in long-lasting Graves disease. Described time point: newly diagnosed GD, antithyroid drugs for less than 3 months. PBMCs provided the RNA from which the TCR library was made. Assembly of TCR beta libraries relied on iRepertoire HTBI primers together with Arm-PCR of CDR3 regions. TCRdb passed the multiplex PCR reads through MiXCR, listing each CDR3 protein once. The sample gives over 350,000 distinct CDR3 sequences, approximately 15% of which show up once; approximately 17% is in the top ten. These sequences were also reported in another study, on T cells in Graves' hyperthyroidism and ophthalmopathy.

Sequenced here: peripheral blood mononuclear cells (PBMCs), sampled at new diagnosis, from a patient treated with antithyroid drugs. These receptors came from a woman between 50 and 59 years old with Graves disease.

The V call is TRBV19, the J call TRBJ2-1, with 13 bases fitting TRBD2. The CDR3 length is 19 residues. The germline V gene has CDR1 LNHDA and CDR2 SQIVND (reference sequence). Losses at the gene ends were 1 base for V and 0 bases for J; bases not matched to a gene: 6. CDR3 amino acids: CASSIGLAGGFSSYNEQFF. The CDR3 DNA is TGTGCCAGTAGTATAGGACTAGCGGGAGGTTTTAGCTCCTACAATGAGCAGTTCTTC.

This clonotype was counted many times. V usage is TRBV5-1 and J usage is TRBJ1-6, with 7 bases lining up with TRBD1. The length of the CDR3 is 15 residues. Germline V gives CDR1 SGHRS, CDR2 YFSETQ. After removal of 2 bases from V and 5 bases from J, the junction contained 4 bases not matched to a gene. The CDR3 here is CASSFSGTDNSPLHF. The CDR3 DNA reads TGCGCCAGCAGCTTTTCCGGGACAGATAATTCACCCCTCCACTTT.

V is TRBV19 and J is TRBJ2-1, with TRBD2 identical over 10 bases. Germline trimming cut 6 bases from V and 10 bases from J; bases unmatched to any gene: 21. Germline CDR1 is LNHDA and CDR2 is SQIVND (reference sequence). This CDR3 comprises 18 residues. CDR3 coding DNA: TGTGCCAGTAGCTTAATGGGACTAGCGAGACACGGTACGGGGGAGCAGTTCTTC. Protein product: CASSLMGLARHGTGEQFF.

The chain recombines TRBV5-5 with TRBJ2-7, with D maybe TRBD1 (5 bases). Germline V gene sequence: CDR1 SGHKS, CDR2 YYEKEE (reference sequence). The V end was cut by 0 bases, the J end by 4 bases, with 17 bases between. This CDR3 has 16 amino acids. As DNA, the CDR3 is TGTGCCAGCAGCTTGGCGCAGCAGGGATTAAGGTACGAGCAGTACTTC. Translation gives CASSLAQQGLRYEQYF.

This clonotype has ten or more counts. The chain combines TRBV18 with TRBJ2-5; 9 bases map to TRBD1. The V segment lost 6 bases and the J segment 1 base; nucleotides outside the gene matches: 6. The CDR3 has 15 residues. Germline assignment: CDR1 KGHSH and CDR2 LQKENI. The CDR3 protein is CASSTGTGSQETQYF. For the CDR3, the DNA is TGTGCCAGCTCGACCGGGACAGGGAGCCAAGAGACCCAGTACTTC.

This clonotype was seen ten or more times. The rearrangement links TRBV20-1 to TRBJ2-2; 11 nucleotides align to TRBD2. Germline V CDR1 and CDR2: DFQATT, SNEGSKA (reference sequence). Trimming cost V 1 base and J 0 bases; bases outside gene matches: 4. This CDR3 contains 17 residues. The CDR3 region is CSARVLAGGSNTGELFF. The CDR3 DNA follows: TGCAGTGCTAGAGTCCTAGCGGGGGGCTCGAACACCGGGGAGCTGTTTTTT.

This clonotype showed up many times. This chain links TRBV30 with TRBJ2-3; D is unresolved. Germline V gene sequence: CDR1 GTSNPN, CDR2 SVGIG (reference sequence). This CDR3 region has 14 residues. The ends were cut back, 2 bases at V and 2 bases at J, with 11 bases in the middle. The CDR3 DNA reads as TGTGCCTGGAGTCCCAGGAAGAACACAGATACGCAGTATTTT. Translated: CAWSPRKNTDTQYF.

This clonotype came up a few times. The CDR3 DNA reads TGTGCCAGCAGCCCGGGACTAGCGGGAGTCGACTCCTACAATGAGCAGTTCTTC. As protein: CASSPGLAGVDSYNEQFF. The genes are TRBV5-6 and TRBJ2-1, with 14 bases that match TRBD2. Germline assignment: CDR1 SGHDT and CDR2 YYEEEE. This CDR3 is 18 amino acids long. Trimming took 4 bases from V and 0 from J; bases not matched to a gene: 6.

This clonotype was counted at least ten times. The chain carries TRBV5-6 and TRBJ2-5; 7 bases line up with TRBD1. This CDR3 comprises 18 residues. The junction had 13 bases not matched to a gene; V was cut back by 1 base and J by 1 base. The germline gives CDR1 SGHDT, CDR2 YYEEEE. In DNA, the CDR3 is TGTGCCAGCAGCTTGTGGATACGACAGGGTGTGGGCCAAGAGACCCAGTACTTC. This translates into CASSLWIRQGVGQETQYF.

In its sample, this clonotype was seen many times. This sequence joins TRBV7-8 and TRBJ2-7; D not resolved. The V gene lost 1 base and the J gene lost 0 bases, with 7 bases spanning the gap. Germline CDR1 reads SGHVS; CDR2 reads FQNEAQ. The CDR3 is 14 amino acids. CDR3 in amino acids: CASSLGRLSYEQYF. DNA for the CDR3: TGTGCCAGCAGCTTAGGCCGCCTCTCCTACGAGCAGTACTTC.

This clonotype was seen repeatedly, ten times or more. This rearrangement joins TRBV2 to TRBJ2-5; 10 positions agree with TRBD2. V shed 3 bases, J shed 8 bases, and the junction held 18 bases outside the gene matches. This CDR3 comprises 18 residues. In germline, CDR1 is SNHLY, CDR2 FYNNEI. Here the CDR3 reads CASSDARASGRWWITQYF. DNA for the CDR3: TGTGCCAGCAGTGACGCCCGGGCTAGCGGGAGATGGTGGATTACCCAGTACTTC.

This CDR3 is CASSQVRERYGYTF. CDR3 in DNA: TGTGCCAGCAGCCAAGTTCGGGAGAGATATGGCTACACCTTC. V is TRBV3-1 and J is TRBJ1-2; no firm D call. CDR3 length equals 14 residues. Trimming took off 1 base at V and 5 bases at J, with 11 bases between the two ends. The germline V gene has CDR1 LGHDT and CDR2 YNNKEL (reference sequence).

This clonotype was seen ten or more times. This chain links TRBV6-5 with TRBJ1-2, with TRBD1 matching over 9 bases. The CDR3 consists of 14 residues. The ends lost 4 bases at V and 4 bases at J; junction bases unmatched: 4. Germline V gene lookup returns CDR1 MNHEY and CDR2 SVGAGI. CDR3 coding DNA: TGTGCCAGCAGTTCATACAGGGGGCCCTATGGCTACACCTTC. This sequence encodes CASSSYRGPYGYTF.

The chain has TRBV10-3 and TRBJ1-2; 8 positions agree with TRBD1. CDR1 ENHRY and CDR2 SYGVKD come from the germline V gene. The CDR3 sequence is 14 residues long. V trimming: 3 bases; J trimming: 6 bases; junction bases outside the gene matches: 6. For the CDR3, the DNA is TGTGCCATCAGTGATCCCTCAGGGGGCCATGGCTACACCTTC. This sequence encodes CAISDPSGGHGYTF.

This clonotype came up many times. This chain links TRBV18 with TRBJ2-1, with 8 bases identical to TRBD2. Trimming at V came to 0 bases and at J to 8 bases, leaving 3 bases not matched to a gene. CDR3 length equals 14 residues. CDR1 and CDR2 from the germline V gene are KGHSH and LQKENI. In DNA form, the CDR3 reads TGTGCCAGCTCACCACCCATGCGGGAGGATGAGCAGTTCTTC. This translates into CASSPPMREDEQFF.

This clonotype showed up many times. CDR3 in amino acids: CASSLSRVGNEQFF. CDR3 sequence (DNA): TGTGCCAGCAGCTTAAGCAGGGTGGGGAATGAGCAGTTCTTC. The chain combines TRBV11-3 with TRBJ2-1; D perhaps matches TRBD1 (5 bases). The CDR3 has 14 residues. CDR1 and CDR2 from the germline V gene are SGHNT and YENEEA. The V end was cut by 2 bases, the J end by 7 bases, with 12 bases between.

This clonotype occurred many times. The chain joins TRBV7-9 to TRBJ1-1; D uncertain. The CDR3 loop spans 15 amino acids. Deletions cut 2 bases from V and 1 base from J, with 11 bases between. Germline CDR1 is SEHNR and CDR2 is FQNEAQ (reference sequence). Here the CDR3 reads CASSLRFRPNTEAFF. The DNA of the CDR3 is TGTGCCAGCAGCTTAAGGTTCAGGCCGAACACTGAAGCTTTCTTT.

This clonotype was detected ten times or more. The CDR3: CASSQASGGPYEQYF. The CDR3 nucleotides read TGTGCCAGCAGCCAAGCGAGCGGGGGCCCCTACGAGCAGTACTTC. V usage is TRBV3-1 and J usage is TRBJ2-7; 8 bases agree with TRBD2. From germline, CDR1 is LGHDT and CDR2 YNNKEL (reference sequence). After removal of 1 base from V and 2 bases from J, the junction contained 4 bases not matched to a gene. The CDR3 contains 15 residues.

In its sample, this clonotype was seen many times. The chain joins TRBV5-1 to TRBJ2-1, with 11 bases identical to TRBD2. The CDR3 consists of 15 residues. After removal of 4 bases from V and 4 bases from J, the junction contained 4 bases not matched to a gene. Germline V gene lookup returns CDR1 SGHRS and CDR2 YFSETQ. The CDR3 region is CASSEGLAEYNEQFF. CDR3 sequence (DNA): TGCGCCAGCAGCGAGGGACTAGCGGAGTACAATGAGCAGTTCTTC.

This clonotype was counted a few times. V and J are TRBV20-1 and TRBJ2-5, with D possibly being TRBD1 (5 bases). The V end was cut by 6 bases, the J end by 4 bases, with 15 bases between. Looked up from germline, CDR1 is DFQATT and CDR2 is SNEGSKA (reference sequence). CDR3 length: 13 amino acids. The CDR3 protein is CSASGQGGETQYF. CDR3 nucleotides: TGCAGTGCGAGTGGCCAGGGCGGAGAGACCCAGTACTTC.